The present TCR beta chain was sequenced within a study of shared clonotypes between healthy human individuals. A remark on this clone: What it binds is unknown.

Generated by immunoSEQ multiplex PCR, the TCRdb table keeps only in-frame clones and is missing some. The sample has about 680,000 clones, roughly 78% seen once. General observations from the study: Naive subsets generally exceeded memory subsets in estimated richness. Expectations were that clonotype sharing among donors would be affected by sequencing depth.

Germline loops: CDR1 SGHNT, CDR2 YYREEE (reference sequence). Germline trimming cut 6 bases from V and 5 bases from J; bases unmatched to any gene: 7. The CDR3 is 15 residues long. The sample consisted of memory CD4+ T cells sorted from blood. The subset denotes: CD45RA-negative fraction. This chain joins TRBV5-4 and TRBJ2-3; TRBD2 aligns across 12 bases. The TCR originated in a woman younger than 45 in good health. The CDR3 region is CASTTTSGSGDTQYF. The CDR3, as DNA: TGTGCCAGCACCACGACTAGCGGGAGTGGAGATACGCAGTATTTT.